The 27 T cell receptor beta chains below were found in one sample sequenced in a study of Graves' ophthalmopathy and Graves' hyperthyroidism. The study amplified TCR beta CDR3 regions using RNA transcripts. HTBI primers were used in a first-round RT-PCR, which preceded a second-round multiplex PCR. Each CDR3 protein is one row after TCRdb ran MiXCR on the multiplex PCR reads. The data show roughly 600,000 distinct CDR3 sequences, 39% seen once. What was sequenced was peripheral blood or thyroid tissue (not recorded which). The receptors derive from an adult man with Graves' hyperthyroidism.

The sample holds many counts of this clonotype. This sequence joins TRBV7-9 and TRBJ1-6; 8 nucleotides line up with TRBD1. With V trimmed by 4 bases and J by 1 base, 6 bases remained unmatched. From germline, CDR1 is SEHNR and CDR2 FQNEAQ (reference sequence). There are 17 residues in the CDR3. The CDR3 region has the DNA TGTGCCAGCAGCTCGTCAACAGGGGGTTCCTATAATTCACCCCTCCACTTT. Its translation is CASSSSTGGSYNSPLHF.

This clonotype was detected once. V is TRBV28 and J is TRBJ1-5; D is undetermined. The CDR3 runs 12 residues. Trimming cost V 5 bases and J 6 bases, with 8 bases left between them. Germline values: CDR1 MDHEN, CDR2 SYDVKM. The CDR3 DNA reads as TGTGCCAGCAGTCCACTTCTTCAGCCCCAGCATTTT. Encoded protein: CASSPLLQPQHF.

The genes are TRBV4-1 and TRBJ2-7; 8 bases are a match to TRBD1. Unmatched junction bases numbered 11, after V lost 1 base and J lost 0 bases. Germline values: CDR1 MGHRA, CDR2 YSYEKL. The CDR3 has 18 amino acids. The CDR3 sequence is CASSQGAGGGLSSYEQYF. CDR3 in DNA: TGCGCCAGCAGCCAAGGGGCAGGGGGCGGGCTTAGCTCCTACGAGCAGTACTTC.

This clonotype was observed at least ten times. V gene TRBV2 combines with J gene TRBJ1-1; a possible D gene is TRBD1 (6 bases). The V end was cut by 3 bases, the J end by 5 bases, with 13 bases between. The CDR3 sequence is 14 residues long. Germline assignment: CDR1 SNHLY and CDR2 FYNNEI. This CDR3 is CASSEEGVGTEAFF. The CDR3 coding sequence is TGTGCCAGCAGTGAGGAGGGGGTGGGAACTGAAGCTTTCTTT.

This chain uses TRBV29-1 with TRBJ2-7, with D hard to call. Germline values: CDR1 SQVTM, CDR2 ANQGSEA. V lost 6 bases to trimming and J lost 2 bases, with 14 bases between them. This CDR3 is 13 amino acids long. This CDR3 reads CSVADQSTYEQYF. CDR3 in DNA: TGCAGCGTGGCGGACCAGAGCACCTACGAGCAGTACTTC.

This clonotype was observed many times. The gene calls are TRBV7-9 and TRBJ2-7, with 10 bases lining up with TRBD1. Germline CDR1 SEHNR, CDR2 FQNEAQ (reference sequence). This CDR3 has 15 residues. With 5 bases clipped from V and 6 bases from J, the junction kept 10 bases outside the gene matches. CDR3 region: CASSLSGTGVSEQYF. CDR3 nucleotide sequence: TGTGCCAGCAGCCTCTCCGGGACAGGGGTGAGCGAGCAGTACTTC. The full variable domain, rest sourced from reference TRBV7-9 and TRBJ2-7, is DTGVSQNPRHKITKRGQNVTFRCDPISEHNRLYWYRQTLGQGPEFLTYFQNEAQLEKSRLLSDRFSAERPKGSFSTLEIQRTEQGDSAMYLCASSLSGTGVSEQYFGPGTRLTVT.

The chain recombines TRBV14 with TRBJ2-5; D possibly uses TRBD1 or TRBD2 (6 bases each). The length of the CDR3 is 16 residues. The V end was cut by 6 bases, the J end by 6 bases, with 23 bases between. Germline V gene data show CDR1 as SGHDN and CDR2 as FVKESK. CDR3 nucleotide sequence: TGTGCCAGCAGACTTAGCCGGGGGCCGCCTGGACAGACCCAGTACTTC. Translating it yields CASRLSRGPPGQTQYF. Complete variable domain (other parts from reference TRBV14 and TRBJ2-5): EAGVTQFPSHSVIEKGQTVTLRCDPISGHDNLYWYRRVMGKEIKFLLHFVKESKQDESGMPNNRFLAERTGGTYSTLKVQPAELEDSGVYFCASRLSRGPPGQTQYFGPGTRLLVL.

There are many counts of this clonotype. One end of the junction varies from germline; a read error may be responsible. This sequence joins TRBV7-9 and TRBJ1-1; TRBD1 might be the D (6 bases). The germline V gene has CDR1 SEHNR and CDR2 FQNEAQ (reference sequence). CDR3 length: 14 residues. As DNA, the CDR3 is TGTGCTAGCAGCCTCAGGGGTCAGAACACTGAAGCTTTCTTT. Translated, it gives CASSLRGQNTEAFF.

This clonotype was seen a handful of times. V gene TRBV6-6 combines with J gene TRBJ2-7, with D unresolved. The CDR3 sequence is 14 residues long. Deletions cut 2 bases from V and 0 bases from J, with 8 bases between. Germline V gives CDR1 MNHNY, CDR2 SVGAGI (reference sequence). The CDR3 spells CASSYRASSYEQYF. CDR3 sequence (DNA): TGTGCCAGCAGTTACCGGGCTAGCTCCTACGAGCAGTACTTC.

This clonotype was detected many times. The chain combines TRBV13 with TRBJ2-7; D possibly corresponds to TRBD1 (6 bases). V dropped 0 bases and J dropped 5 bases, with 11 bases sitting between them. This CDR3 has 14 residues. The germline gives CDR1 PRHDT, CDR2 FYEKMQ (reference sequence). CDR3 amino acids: CASSLGHAGDEQYF. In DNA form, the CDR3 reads TGTGCCAGCAGCTTAGGCCACGCAGGGGACGAGCAGTACTTC. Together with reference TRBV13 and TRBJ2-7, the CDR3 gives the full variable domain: AAGVIQSPRHLIKEKRETATLKCYPIPRHDTVYWYQQGPGQDPQFLISFYEKMQSDKGSIPDRFSAQQFSDYHSELNMSSLELGDSALYFCASSLGHAGDEQYFGPGTRLTVT.

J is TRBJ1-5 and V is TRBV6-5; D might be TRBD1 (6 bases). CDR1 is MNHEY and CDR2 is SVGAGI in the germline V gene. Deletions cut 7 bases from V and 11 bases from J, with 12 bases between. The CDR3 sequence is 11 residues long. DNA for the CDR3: TGTGCCAGCATTAAGGGGGAGACCCAGCATTTT. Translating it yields CASIKGETQHF.

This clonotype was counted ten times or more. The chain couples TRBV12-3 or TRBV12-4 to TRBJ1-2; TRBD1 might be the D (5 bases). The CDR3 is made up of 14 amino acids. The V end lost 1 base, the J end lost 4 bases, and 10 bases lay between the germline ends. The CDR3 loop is CASSLGTRRYGYTF. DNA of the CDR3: TGTGCCAGCAGTTTAGGGACACGGCGCTATGGCTACACCTTC.

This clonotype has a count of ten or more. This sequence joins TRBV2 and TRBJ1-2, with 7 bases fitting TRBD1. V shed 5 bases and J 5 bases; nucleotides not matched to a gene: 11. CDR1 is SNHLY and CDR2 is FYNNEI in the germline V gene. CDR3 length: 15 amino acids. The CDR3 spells CASSPTATGTYGYTF. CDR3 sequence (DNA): TGTGCCAGCAGTCCAACCGCGACAGGGACGTATGGCTACACCTTC. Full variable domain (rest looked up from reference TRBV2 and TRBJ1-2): EPEVTQTPSHQVTQMGQEVILRCVPISNHLYFYWYRQILGQKVEFLVSFYNNEISEKSEIFDDQFSVERPDGSNFTLKIRSTKLEDSAMYFCASSPTATGTYGYTFGSGTRLTVV.

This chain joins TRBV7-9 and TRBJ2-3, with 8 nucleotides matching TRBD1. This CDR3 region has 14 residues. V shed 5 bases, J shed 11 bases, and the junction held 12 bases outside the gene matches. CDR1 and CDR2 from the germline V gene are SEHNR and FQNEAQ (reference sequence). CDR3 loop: CASSDTPDRGKQYF. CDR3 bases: TGTGCCAGCAGCGACACCCCTGACAGGGGTAAGCAGTATTTT.

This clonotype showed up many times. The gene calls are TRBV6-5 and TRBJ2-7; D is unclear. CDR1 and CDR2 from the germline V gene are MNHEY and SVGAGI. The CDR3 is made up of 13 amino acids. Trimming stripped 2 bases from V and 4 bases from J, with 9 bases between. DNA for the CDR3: TGTGCCAGCAGTTACGCCCAGGCTTACGAGCAGTACTTC. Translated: CASSYAQAYEQYF.

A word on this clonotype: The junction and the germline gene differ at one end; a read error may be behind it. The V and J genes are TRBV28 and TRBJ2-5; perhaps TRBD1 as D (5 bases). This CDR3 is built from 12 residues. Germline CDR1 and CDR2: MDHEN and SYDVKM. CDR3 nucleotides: TGTGCCAGCAGTTTTACAGGAGAGACCCAGTCCTTC. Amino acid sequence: CASSFTGETQSF.

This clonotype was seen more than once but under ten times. The CDR3 sequence is CAISESGLDEQFF. CDR3 DNA: TGTGCCATCAGTGAGTCGGGGTTGGATGAGCAGTTCTTC. The V call is TRBV10-3, the J call TRBJ2-1, with D uncertain. Germline V CDR1 and CDR2: ENHRY, SYGVKD. The CDR3 has 13 residues. V lost 0 bases and J 8 bases, leaving 8 bases between the germline ends.

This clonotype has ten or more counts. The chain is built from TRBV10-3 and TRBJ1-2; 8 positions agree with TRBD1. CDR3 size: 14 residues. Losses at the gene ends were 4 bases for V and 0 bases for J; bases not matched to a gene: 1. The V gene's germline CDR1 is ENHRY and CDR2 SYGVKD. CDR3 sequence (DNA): TGTGCCATCAGTGTGACAGGGGCTAACTATGGCTACACCTTC. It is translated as CAISVTGANYGYTF.

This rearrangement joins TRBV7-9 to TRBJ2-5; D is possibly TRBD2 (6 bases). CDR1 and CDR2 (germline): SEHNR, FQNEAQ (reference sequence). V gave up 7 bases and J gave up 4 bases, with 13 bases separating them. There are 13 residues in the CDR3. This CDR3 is CASNDEAGETQYF. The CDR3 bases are TGTGCCAGCAACGACGAAGCGGGAGAGACCCAGTACTTC.

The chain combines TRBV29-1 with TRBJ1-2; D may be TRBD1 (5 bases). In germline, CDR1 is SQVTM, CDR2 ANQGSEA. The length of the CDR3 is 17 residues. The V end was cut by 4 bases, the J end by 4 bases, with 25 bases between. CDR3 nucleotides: TGCAGCGTTGTCGGGAGTGGGACCTACGAGCAGGGCTATGGCTACACCTTC. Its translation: CSVVGSGTYEQGYGYTF.

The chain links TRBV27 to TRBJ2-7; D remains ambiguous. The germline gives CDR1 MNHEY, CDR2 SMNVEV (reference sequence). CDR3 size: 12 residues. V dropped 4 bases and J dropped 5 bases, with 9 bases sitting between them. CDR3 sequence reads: CASSSVGNEQYF. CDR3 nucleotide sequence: TGTGCCAGCAGTTCCGTAGGGAACGAGCAGTACTTC.

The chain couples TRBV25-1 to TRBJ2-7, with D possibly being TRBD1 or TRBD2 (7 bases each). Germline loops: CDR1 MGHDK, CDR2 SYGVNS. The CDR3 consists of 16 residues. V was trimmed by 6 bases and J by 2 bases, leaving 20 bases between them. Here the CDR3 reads CASSFRARGGTYEQYF. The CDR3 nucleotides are TGTGCCAGCAGCTTCCGGGCCAGGGGGGGGACCTACGAGCAGTACTTC.

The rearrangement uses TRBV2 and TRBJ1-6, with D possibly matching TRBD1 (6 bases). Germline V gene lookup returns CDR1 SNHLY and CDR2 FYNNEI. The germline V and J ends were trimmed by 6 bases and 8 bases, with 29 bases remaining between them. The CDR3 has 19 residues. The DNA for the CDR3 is TGTGCCAGCAGCCATTACCGACAAGGGGGAGTTGGTGGCGATTCACCCCTCCACTTT. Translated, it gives CASSHYRQGGVGGDSPLHF. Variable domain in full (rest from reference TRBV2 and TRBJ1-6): EPEVTQTPSHQVTQMGQEVILRCVPISNHLYFYWYRQILGQKVEFLVSFYNNEISEKSEIFDDQFSVERPDGSNFTLKIRSTKLEDSAMYFCASSHYRQGGVGGDSPLHFGNGTRLTVT.

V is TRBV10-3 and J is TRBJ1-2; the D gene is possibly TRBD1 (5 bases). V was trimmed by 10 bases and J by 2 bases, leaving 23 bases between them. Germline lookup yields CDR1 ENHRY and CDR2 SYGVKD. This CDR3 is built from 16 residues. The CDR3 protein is CASSEPGDAENYGYTF. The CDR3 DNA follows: TGTGCCAGCTCAGAACCGGGGGACGCGGAGAACTATGGCTACACCTTC.

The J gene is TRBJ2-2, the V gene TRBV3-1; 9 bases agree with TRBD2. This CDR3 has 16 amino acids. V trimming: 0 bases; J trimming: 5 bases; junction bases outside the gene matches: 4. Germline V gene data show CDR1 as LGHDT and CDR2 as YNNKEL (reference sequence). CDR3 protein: CASSQEDLAGTGELFF. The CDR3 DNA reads TGTGCCAGCAGCCAAGAAGATCTAGCGGGAACCGGGGAGCTGTTTTTT.

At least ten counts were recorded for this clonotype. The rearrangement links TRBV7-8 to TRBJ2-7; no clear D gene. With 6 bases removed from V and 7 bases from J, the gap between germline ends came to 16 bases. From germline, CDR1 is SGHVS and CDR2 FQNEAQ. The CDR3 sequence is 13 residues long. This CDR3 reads CASRVGVGREQYF. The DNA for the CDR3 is TGTGCCAGCAGAGTCGGCGTTGGCCGGGAGCAGTACTTC.

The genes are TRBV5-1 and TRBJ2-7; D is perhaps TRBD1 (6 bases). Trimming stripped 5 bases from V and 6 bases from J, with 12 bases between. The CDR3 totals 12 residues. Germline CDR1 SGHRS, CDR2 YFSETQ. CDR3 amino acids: CASSPGQREQYF. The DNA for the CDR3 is TGCGCCAGCAGTCCCGGACAGCGCGAGCAGTACTTC.